This TCR beta chain was identified during a study of blood T cell repertoires in COVID-19. Sequenced by immunoSEQ multiplex PCR; TCRdb stores in-frame clones only, minus some. The table lists under 300,000 clones, 75% to 90% of them singletons. Germline CDR1 is KGHSH and CDR2 is LQKENI. The CDR3 spans 18 residues. The ends were cut back, 4 bases at V and 3 bases at J, with 23 bases in the middle. The chain uses TRBV18 and TRBJ2-3; weak D call: TRBD1 (6 bases). The specimen was peripheral blood. This sequence originates from a man in his sixties who had recovered from COVID-19. CDR3 DNA sequence: TGTGCCAGCTCACTTAGGGAAGGGACATCGACCAATACAGATACGCAGTATTTT. It is translated as CASSLREGTSTNTDTQYF.